Presented here are 4 T cell receptor beta chains from one specimen sequenced in a study of shared clonotypes between healthy human individuals. Produced via immunoSEQ multiplex PCR; TCRdb's table is partial and in-frame only. This sample carries some 2,000,000 clones, about 94% of them seen once, and the ten largest clones take about 1.1%. CD45RO-negative, CCR7-positively selected cells formed the naive CD8 fraction, excluding terminally differentiated effector memory CD45RA+ cells. The specimen sequenced was naive CD8+ T cells sorted from blood. The receptor source for this set is a man aged 18 to 30 in good health.

Written as DNA, the CDR3 is TGTGCCAGCAGCTTAGACGGAACGAGTGGGGATGGCTACACCTTC. It encodes CASSLDGTSGDGYTF. This chain links TRBV7-9 with TRBJ1-2; D is ambiguous. V was trimmed by 1 base and J by 6 bases, leaving 15 bases between them. The CDR3 is 15 amino acids. CDR1 and CDR2 (germline): SEHNR, FQNEAQ (reference sequence).

Comments on this clone: Other DNA sequences in the sample encode the same CDR3. The V gene is TRBV27, the J gene TRBJ2-3; 7 nucleotides align to TRBD1. CDR1 is MNHEY, CDR2 SMNVEV, per germline (reference sequence). This CDR3 is 14 amino acids long. V trimming: 5 bases; J trimming: 6 bases; junction bases outside the gene matches: 8. The CDR3 DNA sequence: TGTGCCAGCAGTCCTCGGACAGGCGGGGATACGCAGTATTTT. It codes for CASSPRTGGDTQYF.

This sequence joins TRBV30 and TRBJ2-7, with 7 bases that match TRBD1. The CDR3 loop spans 12 amino acids. V shed 8 bases and J 2 bases; nucleotides not matched to a gene: 6. CDR1 and CDR2 (germline): GTSNPN, SVGIG (reference sequence). The CDR3 loop is CATSQGPYEQYF. For the CDR3, the DNA is TGTGCCACGTCACAGGGGCCCTACGAGCAGTACTTC. The complete variable domain, with remaining parts taken from reference TRBV30 and TRBJ2-7, reads SQTIHQWPATLVQPVGSPLSLECTVEGTSNPNLYWYRQAAGRGLQLLFYSVGIGQISSEVPQNLSASRPQDRQFILSSKKLLLSDSGFYLCATSQGPYEQYFGPGTRLTVT.

The J gene is TRBJ2-2, the V gene TRBV4-1, with 14 bases matching TRBD2. The CDR3 extends over 15 amino acids. Per the germline V gene, CDR1 is MGHRA and CDR2 is YSYEKL. J lost 6 bases, V lost 3 bases, and 0 bases had no gene match. This chain's CDR3 is CASSQGLAGAGELFF. The CDR3 DNA reads as TGCGCCAGCAGCCAGGGACTAGCGGGAGCCGGGGAGCTGTTTTTT.